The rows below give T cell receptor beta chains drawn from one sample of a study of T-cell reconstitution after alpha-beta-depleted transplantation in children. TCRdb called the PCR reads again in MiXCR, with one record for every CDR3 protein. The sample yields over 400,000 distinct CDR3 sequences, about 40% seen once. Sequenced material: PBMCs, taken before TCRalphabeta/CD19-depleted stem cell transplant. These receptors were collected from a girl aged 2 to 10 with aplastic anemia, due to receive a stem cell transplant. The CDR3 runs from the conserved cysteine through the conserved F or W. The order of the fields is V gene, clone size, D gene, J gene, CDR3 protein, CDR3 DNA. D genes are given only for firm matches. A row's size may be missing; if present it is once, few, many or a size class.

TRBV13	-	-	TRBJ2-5	CASSRRQAQETQYF	TGTGCCAGCAGCCGTCGACAGGCACAAGAGACCCAGTACTTC
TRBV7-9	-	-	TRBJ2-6	CASMGSNSGANVLTF	TGTGCCAGCATGGGCAGCAACTCTGGGGCCAACGTCCTGACTTTC
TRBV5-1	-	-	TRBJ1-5	CASGRGLMNQPQHF	TGCGCCAGCGGGCGGGGCCTCATGAATCAGCCCCAGCATTTT
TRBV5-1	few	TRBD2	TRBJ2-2	CASSRTSGPGELFF	TGCGCCAGCAGCCGGACTAGCGGGCCCGGGGAGCTGTTTTTT
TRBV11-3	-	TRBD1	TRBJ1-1	CASSQTGKFRRNTEAFF	TGTGCCAGCAGCCAGACAGGGAAGTTCCGGAGGAACACTGAAGCTTTCTTT
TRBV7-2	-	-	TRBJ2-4	CASSSDPWEAKNIQYF	TGTGCCAGCAGCTCTGACCCCTGGGAGGCCAAAAACATTCAGTACTTC
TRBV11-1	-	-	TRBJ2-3	CASSRDGADTQYF	TGTGCCAGCAGCAGGGACGGGGCAGATACGCAGTATTTT
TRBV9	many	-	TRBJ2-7	CASSVRSSSYEQYF	TGTGCCAGCAGCGTAAGATCTTCCTCCTACGAGCAGTACTTC
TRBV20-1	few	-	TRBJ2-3	CSASDRSLAFGDTQYF	TGCAGTGCTTCCGACCGTTCATTGGCCTTCGGAGATACGCAGTATTTT
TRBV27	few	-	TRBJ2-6	CASGSGTRVSGANVLTF	TGTGCCAGCGGGTCCGGGACGCGTGTCTCTGGGGCCAACGTCCTGACTTTC
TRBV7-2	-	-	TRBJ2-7	CASSRPGYYEQYF	TGTGCCAGCAGCCGACCGGGCTACTACGAGCAGTACTTC
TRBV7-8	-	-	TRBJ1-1	CASSLAPRDGNTEAFF	TGTGCCAGCAGCTTAGCGCCTCGGGACGGGAACACTGAAGCTTTCTTT
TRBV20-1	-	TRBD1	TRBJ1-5	CSAKRDRQPQHF	TGCAGTGCTAAAAGGGACAGGCAGCCCCAGCATTTT
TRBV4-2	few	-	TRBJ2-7	CASSQGLRGEQYF	TGTGCCAGCAGCCAGGGACTTAGAGGCGAGCAGTACTTC
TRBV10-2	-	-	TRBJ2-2	CASSESHLTGELFF	TGCGCCAGCAGTGAAAGCCATCTGACCGGGGAGCTGTTTTTT
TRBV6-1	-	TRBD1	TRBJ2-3	CASMRSGQGGMQYF	TGTGCCAGCATGAGATCTGGCCAAGGGGGCATGCAGTATTTT
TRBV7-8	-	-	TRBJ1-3	CASSPDIGTGNTIYF	TGTGCCAGCAGCCCCGACATAGGAACCGGAAACACCATATATTTT
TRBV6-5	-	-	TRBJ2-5	CASSYRGYVETQYF	TGTGCCAGCAGTTACAGGGGATATGTGGAGACCCAGTACTTC
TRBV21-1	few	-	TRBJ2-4	CASSFEGATAAKNIQYF	TGTGCCAGCAGCTTCGAGGGGGCAACGGCGGCCAAAAACATTCAGTACTTC
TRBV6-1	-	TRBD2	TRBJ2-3	CASRKRGESSTDTQYF	TGTGCCAGCAGGAAGCGGGGGGAATCTAGCACAGATACGCAGTATTTT
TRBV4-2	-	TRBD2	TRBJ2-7	CASSQDRGLAGHEQYF	TGTGCCAGCAGCCAAGATCGCGGGCTAGCGGGACACGAGCAGTACTTC
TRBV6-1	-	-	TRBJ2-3	CASDRPTDTQYF	TGTGCCAGCGATAGGCCCACAGATACGCAGTATTTT
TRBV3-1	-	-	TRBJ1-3	CASSQGIFGDTIYF	TGTGCCAGCAGCCAAGGGATATTTGGGGACACCATATATTTT
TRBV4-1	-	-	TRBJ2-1	CASATWGASHNEQFF	TGCGCCAGCGCGACCTGGGGGGCGTCCCACAATGAGCAGTTCTTC
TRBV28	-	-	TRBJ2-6	CASKDGSSGANVLTF	TGTGCCAGCAAGGACGGGAGCTCTGGGGCCAACGTCCTGACTTTC
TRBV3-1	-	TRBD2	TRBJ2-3	CASSPWPGGLADTQYF	TGTGCCAGCAGCCCTTGGCCGGGAGGGTTGGCAGATACGCAGTATTTT
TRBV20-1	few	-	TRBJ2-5	CSASPLQETQYF	TGCAGTGCTAGTCCCCTTCAAGAGACCCAGTACTTC
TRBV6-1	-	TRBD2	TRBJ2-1	CASKLAGGLNEQFF	TGTGCCAGCAAACTAGCGGGGGGGCTCAATGAGCAGTTCTTC
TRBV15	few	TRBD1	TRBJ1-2	CATIPRRTGGIYGYTF	TGTGCCACCATCCCACGGCGGACAGGGGGTATCTATGGCTACACCTTC
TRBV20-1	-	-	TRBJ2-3	CSAGARGKTDTQYF	TGCAGTGCGGGGGCGCGGGGGAAAACAGATACGCAGTATTTT
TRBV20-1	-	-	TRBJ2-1	CSVMSGVLYNEQFF	TGCAGTGTCATGTCAGGGGTCCTTTACAATGAGCAGTTCTTC
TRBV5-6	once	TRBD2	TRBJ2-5	CASNRPGGETQYF	TGTGCCAGCAACCGACCGGGAGGCGAGACCCAGTACTTC
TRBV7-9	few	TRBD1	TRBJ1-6	CASSSHTGAPLHF	TGTGCCAGCAGCTCCCATACAGGGGCACCCCTCCACTTT
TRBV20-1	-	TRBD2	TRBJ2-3	CSASRSGGATDTQYF	TGCAGTGCTAGCCGTAGCGGGGGGGCCACAGATACGCAGTATTTT